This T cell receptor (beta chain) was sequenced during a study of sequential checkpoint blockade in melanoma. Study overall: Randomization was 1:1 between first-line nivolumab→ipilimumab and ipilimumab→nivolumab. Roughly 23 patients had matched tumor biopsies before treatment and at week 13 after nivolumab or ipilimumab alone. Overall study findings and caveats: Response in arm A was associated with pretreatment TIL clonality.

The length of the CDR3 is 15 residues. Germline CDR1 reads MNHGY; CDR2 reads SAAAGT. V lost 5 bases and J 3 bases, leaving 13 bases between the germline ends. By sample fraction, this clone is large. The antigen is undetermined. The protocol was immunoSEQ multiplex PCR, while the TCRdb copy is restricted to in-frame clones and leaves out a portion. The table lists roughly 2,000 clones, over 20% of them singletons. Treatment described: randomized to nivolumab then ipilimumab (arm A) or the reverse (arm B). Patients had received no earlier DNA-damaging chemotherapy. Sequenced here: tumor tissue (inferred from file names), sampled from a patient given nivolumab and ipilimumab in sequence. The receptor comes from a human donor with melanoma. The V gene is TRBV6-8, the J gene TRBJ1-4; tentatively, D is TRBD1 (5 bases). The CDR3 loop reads CASSGTRRANEKLFF. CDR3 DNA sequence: TGTGCCAGCAGTGGGACTCGGCGCGCTAATGAAAAACTGTTTTTT.